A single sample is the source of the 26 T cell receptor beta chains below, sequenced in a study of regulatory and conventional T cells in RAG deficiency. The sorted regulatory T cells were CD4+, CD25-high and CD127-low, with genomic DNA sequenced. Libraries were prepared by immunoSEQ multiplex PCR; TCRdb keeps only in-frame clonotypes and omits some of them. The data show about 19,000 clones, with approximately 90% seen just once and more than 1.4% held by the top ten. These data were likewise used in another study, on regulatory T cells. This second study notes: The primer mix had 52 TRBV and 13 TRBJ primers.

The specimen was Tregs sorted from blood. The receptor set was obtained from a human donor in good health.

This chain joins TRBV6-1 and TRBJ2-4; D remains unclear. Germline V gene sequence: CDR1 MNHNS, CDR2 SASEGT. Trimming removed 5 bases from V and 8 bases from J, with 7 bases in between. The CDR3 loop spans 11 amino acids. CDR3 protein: CASSTLDIQYF. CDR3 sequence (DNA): TGTGCCAGCAGTACCCTAGACATTCAGTACTTC.

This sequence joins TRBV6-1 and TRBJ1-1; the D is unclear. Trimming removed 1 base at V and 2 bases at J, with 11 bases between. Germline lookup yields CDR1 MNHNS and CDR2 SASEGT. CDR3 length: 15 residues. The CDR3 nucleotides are TGTGCCAGCAGTGAAGGGTTCCCAGCCAACACTGAAGCTTTCTTT. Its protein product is CASSEGFPANTEAFF.

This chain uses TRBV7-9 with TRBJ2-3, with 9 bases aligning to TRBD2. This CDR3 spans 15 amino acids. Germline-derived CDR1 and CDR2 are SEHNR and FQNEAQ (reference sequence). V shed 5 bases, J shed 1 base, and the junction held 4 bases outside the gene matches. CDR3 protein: CASSRAGGGTDTQYF. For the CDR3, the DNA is TGTGCCAGCAGCAGAGCGGGAGGAGGCACAGATACGCAGTATTTT.

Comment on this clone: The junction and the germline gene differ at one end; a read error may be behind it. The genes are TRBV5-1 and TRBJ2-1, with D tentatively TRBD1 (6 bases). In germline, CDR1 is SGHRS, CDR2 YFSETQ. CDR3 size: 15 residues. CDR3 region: CASSFGTGHYNERFF. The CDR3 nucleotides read TGCGCCAGCAGCTTTGGTACAGGGCACTACAATGAGCGGTTCTTC.

DNA of the CDR3: TGTGCCAGCAGCCTCGGGACAGGGGGCTATGGCTACACCTTC. Translated: CASSLGTGGYGYTF. The V call is TRBV7-9, the J call TRBJ1-2; 11 nucleotides align to TRBD1. After removal of 5 bases from V and 4 bases from J, the junction contained 3 bases not matched to a gene. The CDR3 extends over 14 amino acids. CDR1 is SEHNR, CDR2 FQNEAQ, per germline (reference sequence).

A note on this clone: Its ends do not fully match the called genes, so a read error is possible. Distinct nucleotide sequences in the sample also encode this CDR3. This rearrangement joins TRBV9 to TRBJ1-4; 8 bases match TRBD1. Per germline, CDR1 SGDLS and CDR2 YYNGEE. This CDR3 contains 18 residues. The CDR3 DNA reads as TGTGCCAGTAGCGTAGACGTACCCCACAGGGGGGAGGGTGAAAAACTGTTTTTT. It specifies CASSVDVPHRGEGEKLFF.

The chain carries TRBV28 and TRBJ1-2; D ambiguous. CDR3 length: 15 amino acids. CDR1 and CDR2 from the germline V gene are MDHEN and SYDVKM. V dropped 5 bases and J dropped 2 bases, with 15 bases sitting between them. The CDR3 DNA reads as TGTGCCAGCAGTGCCCCGGGAGGAGGAAACTATGGCTACACCTTC. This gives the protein CASSAPGGGNYGYTF.

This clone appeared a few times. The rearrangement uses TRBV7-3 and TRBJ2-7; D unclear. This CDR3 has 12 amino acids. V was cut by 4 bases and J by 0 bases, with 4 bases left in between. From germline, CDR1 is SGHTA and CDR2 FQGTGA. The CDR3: CASSSPSYEQYF. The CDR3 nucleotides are TGTGCCAGCAGCTCCCCCTCCTACGAGCAGTACTTC.

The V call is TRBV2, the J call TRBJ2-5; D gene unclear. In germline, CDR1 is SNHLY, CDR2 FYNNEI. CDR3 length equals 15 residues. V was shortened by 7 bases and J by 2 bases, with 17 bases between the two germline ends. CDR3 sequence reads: CASNSPGQIQETQYF. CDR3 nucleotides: TGTGCCAGCAATTCGCCTGGCCAGATACAAGAGACCCAGTACTTC.

Here the CDR3 DNA reads TGTGCCAGCAGTAGACAGGGGACTGGAAACACCATATATTTT. Translated, it gives CASSRQGTGNTIYF. This sequence joins TRBV27 and TRBJ1-3; TRBD1 matches 8 bases. This CDR3 spans 14 amino acids. Germline CDR1 reads MNHEY; CDR2 reads SMNVEV (reference sequence). The ends lost 5 bases at V and 2 bases at J; junction bases unmatched: 2.

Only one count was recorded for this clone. CDR3 sequence (DNA): TGTGCCAGCAGCGCGGCGACAGGGGGGGGCTACACCTTC. The encoded protein is CASSAATGGGYTF. This chain links TRBV9 with TRBJ1-2; 9 bases agree with TRBD1. J gave up 8 bases and V 3 bases, and 5 bases lay outside the gene matches. Germline CDR1 and CDR2: SGDLS and YYNGEE. The CDR3 covers 13 residues.

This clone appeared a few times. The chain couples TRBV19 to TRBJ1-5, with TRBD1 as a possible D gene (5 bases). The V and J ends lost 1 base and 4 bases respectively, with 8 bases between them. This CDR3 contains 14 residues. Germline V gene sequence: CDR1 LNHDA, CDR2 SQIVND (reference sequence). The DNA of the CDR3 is TGTGCCAGTAGTATAGGGTGGGGGAATCAGCCCCAGCATTTT. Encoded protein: CASSIGWGNQPQHF.

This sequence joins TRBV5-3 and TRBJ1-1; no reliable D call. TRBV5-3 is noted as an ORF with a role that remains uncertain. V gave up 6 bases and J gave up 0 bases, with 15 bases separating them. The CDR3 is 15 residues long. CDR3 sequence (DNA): TGTGCCAGAATCCTTGGATTTGGAGTGAACACTGAAGCTTTCTTT. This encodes CARILGFGVNTEAFF.

The CDR3 nucleotides read TGCGCCAGCACCCGGGACAGTTTTTCTGGGGCCAACGTCCTGACTTTC. This sequence encodes CASTRDSFSGANVLTF. The rearrangement links TRBV5-1 to TRBJ2-6; 7 positions match TRBD1. The CDR3 totals 16 residues. CDR1 and CDR2 (germline): SGHRS, YFSETQ. Trimming at V came to 6 bases and at J to 1 base, leaving 7 bases not matched to a gene.

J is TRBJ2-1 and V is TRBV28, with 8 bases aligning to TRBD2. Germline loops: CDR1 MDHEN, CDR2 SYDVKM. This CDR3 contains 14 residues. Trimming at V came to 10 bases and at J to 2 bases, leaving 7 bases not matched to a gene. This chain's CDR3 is CATSTAGAYNEQFF. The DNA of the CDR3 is TGTGCCACCTCCACAGCGGGAGCCTACAATGAGCAGTTCTTC.

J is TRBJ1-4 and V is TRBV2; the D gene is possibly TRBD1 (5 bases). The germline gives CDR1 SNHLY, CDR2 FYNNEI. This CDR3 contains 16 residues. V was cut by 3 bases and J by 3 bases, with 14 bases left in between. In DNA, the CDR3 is TGTGCCAGCAGTGAGGTCGGAGGGGCACCTAATGAAAAACTGTTTTTT. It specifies CASSEVGGAPNEKLFF.

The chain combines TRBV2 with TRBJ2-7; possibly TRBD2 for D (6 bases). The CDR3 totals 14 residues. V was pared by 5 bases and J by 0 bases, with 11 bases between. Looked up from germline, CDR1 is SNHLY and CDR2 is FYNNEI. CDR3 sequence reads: CASSYSGLSYEQYF. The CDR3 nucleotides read TGTGCCAGCAGTTATAGCGGACTCTCCTACGAGCAGTACTTC.

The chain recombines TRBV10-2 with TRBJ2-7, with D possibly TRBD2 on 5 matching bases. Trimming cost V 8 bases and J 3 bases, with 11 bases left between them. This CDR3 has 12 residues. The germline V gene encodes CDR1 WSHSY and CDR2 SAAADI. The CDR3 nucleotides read TGCGCCAGCGGTCGGGGATACTACGAGCAGTACTTC. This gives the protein CASGRGYYEQYF.

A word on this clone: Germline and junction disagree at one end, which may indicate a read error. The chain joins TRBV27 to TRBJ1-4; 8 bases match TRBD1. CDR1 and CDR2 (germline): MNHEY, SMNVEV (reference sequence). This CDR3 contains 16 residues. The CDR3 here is CASSLYPRQGNGKLFF. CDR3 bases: TGTGCCAGCAGTTTATATCCTAGACAGGGGAATGGAAAACTGTTTTTT. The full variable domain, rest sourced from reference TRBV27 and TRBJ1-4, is EAQVTQNPRYLITVTGKKLTVTCSQNMNHEYMSWYRQDPGLGLRQIYYSMNVEVTDKGDVPEGYKVSRKEKRNFPLILESPSPNQTSLYFCASSLYPRQGNGKLFFGSGTQLSVL.

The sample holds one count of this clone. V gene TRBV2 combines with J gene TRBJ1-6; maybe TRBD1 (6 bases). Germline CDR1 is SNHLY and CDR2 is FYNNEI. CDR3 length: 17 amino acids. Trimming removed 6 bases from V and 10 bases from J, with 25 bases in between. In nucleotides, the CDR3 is TGTGCCAGCAGCCGCGACCGACAGGCCACACGCTCCTCACCCCTCCACTTT. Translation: CASSRDRQATRSSPLHF.

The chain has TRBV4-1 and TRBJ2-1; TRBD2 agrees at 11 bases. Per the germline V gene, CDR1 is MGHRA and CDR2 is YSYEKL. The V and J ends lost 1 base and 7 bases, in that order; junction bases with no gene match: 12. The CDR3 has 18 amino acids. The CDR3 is CASSQVSWGLAGGNEQFF. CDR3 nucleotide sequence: TGCGCCAGCAGCCAAGTTTCATGGGGCCTAGCGGGGGGTAATGAGCAGTTCTTC.

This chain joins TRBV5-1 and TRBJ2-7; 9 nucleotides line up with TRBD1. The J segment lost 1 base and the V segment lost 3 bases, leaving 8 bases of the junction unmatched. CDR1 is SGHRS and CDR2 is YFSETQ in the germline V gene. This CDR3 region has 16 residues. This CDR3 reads CASSWGWTGASYEQYF. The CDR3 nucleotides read TGCGCCAGCAGCTGGGGTTGGACAGGGGCTTCCTACGAGCAGTACTTC.

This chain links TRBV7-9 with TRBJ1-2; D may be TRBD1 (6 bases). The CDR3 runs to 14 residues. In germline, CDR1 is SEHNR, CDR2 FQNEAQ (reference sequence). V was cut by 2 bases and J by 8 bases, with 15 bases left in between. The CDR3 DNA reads TGTGCCAGCAGCTTATCTTGGACAGAGGGGGGCTACACCTTC. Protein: CASSLSWTEGGYTF.

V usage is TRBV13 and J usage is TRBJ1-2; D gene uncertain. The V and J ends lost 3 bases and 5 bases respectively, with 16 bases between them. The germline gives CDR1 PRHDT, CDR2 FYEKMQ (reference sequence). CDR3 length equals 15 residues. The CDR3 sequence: CASSFGRLLEYGYTF. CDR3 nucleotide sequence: TGTGCCAGCAGCTTTGGCAGACTGCTAGAATATGGCTACACCTTC.

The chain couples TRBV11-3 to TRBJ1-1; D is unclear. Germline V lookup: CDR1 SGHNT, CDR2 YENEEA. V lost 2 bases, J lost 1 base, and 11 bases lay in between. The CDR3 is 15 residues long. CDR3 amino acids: CASSLSTGANTEAFF. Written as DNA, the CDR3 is TGTGCCAGCAGCTTATCGACGGGAGCGAACACTGAAGCTTTCTTT.

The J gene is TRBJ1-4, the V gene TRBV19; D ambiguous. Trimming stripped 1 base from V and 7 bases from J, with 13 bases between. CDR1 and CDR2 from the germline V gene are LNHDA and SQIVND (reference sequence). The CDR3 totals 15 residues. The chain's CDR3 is CASSIVAGIVEKLFF. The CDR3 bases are TGTGCCAGTAGTATAGTGGCCGGAATAGTTGAAAAACTGTTTTTT.